Following are 3 T cell receptor beta chains from one sample sequenced in a study of CD4 T cells in relation to SARS-CoV-2 and coronaviruses. Data came from immunoSEQ multiplex PCR; TCRdb stores just in-frame clones and leaves some out. Of around 16,000 clones listed, 75% to 85% are singletons. The unexposed donors gave CD4+ T cells in about 2010-2019, prior to COVID-19. CD4+ T cells were isolated from the cells after around eleven days of culture. What these receptors recognize is not known. The sample was CD4+ T cells from PBMCs, cultured in vitro. These receptors all come from a human donor in good health.

This chain connects TRBV5-1 to TRBJ2-4; TRBD1 matches at 7 bases. The CDR3 length is 16 residues. The V gene end was trimmed by 4 bases and the J gene end by 1 base; junction bases not matched to a gene: 8. CDR1 and CDR2 from the germline V gene are SGHRS and YFSETQ. The CDR3 coding sequence is TGCGCCAGCAGCGACCGAGGGGGCGCGGCCAAAAACATTCAGTACTTC. Its translation: CASSDRGGAAKNIQYF.

The gene calls are TRBV7-5 and TRBJ1-5. TRBV7-5 is listed as a pseudogene. The CDR3 extends over 16 amino acids. The CDR3 DNA sequence: TGTGCCAGAAGCGCTGCAGTAAGAGGGCCCGATCAGCCCCAGCATTTT. This sequence encodes CARSAAVRGPDQPQHF.

The chain couples TRBV19 to TRBJ1-1; the D gene is possibly TRBD1 (5 bases). The CDR3 loop spans 14 amino acids. V lost 5 bases and J lost 6, with 16 bases in between. Germline lookup yields CDR1 LNHDA and CDR2 SQIVND (reference sequence). CDR3 residues: CASSASGLRPEAFF. The CDR3 region has the DNA TGTGCCAGTAGTGCCTCAGGGCTGCGACCTGAAGCTTTCTTT.